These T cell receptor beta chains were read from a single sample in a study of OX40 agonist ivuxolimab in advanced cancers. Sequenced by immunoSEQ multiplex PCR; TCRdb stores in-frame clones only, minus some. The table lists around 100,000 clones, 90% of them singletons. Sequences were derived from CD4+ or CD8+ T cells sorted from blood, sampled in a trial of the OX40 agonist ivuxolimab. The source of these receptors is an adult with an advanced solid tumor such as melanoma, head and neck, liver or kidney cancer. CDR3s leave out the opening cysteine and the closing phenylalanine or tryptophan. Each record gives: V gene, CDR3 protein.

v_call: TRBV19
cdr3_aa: ASRHEGVGSEQF

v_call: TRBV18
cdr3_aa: ASSPPFAGNSYEQY

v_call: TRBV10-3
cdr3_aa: AIRGQGNEQF

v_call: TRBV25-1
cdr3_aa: ASRARGPTEAF

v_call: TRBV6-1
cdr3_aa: ASKGARGVNEQF

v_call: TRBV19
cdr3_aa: ASSIRSGFGSYEQY

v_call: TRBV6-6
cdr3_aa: ASSYTQVDQPQH

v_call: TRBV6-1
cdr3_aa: ASSEEENTIY

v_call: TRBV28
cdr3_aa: ASSPGTESFEQY

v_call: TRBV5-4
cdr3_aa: ASSRGELAEFGYYNEQF

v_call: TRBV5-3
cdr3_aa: ARSLAGREGLNSYNEQF

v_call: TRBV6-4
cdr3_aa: ASSDSPSGSLGEQF

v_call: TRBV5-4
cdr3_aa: ASSLQGAYEQY

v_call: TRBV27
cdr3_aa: ASSWRVHETQY

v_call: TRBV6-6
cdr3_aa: AVGTGTGNGYT

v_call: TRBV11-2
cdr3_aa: ASSLGTYGYT

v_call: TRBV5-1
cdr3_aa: ASSFSGTGWDEQF

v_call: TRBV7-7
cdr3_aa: ASSLTGQSYNEQF

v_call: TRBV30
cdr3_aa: AWRTDRGELF

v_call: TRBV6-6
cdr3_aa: ASSFRTEAF

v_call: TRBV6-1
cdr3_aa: ASSEPGVFGYT

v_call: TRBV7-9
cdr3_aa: ASSLGFGEAVQY

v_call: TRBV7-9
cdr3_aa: ASSERAGGFYEQY

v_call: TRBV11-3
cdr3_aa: ASSSRGGGPQETQY

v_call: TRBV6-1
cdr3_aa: ASITGATNEKLF

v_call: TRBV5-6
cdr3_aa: ASSLGGGVGYEKLF

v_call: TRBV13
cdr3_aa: ASSGGAARGTQY

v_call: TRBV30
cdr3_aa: AWCLGGGTDTQY

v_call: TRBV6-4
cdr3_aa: ASSVQYPGELF

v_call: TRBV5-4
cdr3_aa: ASSPFPSNTEAF

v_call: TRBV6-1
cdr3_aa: ASSGGRVRYEQY

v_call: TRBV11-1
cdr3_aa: ASSFGGDTEAF

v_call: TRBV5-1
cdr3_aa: ASSLISGAPEQF

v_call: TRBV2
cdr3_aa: ASSPRQGQYSNQPQH

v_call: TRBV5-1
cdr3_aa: ASSLGADLRSSYNEQF

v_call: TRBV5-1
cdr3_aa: ASSLAGARSTEAF

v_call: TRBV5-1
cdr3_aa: ASSPPMAGVSFEQY

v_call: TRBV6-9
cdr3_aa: ASRRGLPYEQY

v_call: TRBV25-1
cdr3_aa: ASSAPTGTNTGELF

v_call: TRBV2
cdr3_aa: ASSDKGSYEQY

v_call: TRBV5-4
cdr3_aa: ASSRDPRDSPLH